This T cell receptor beta chain was retrieved from a study of response to subunit inactivated influenza vaccine. Findings of the study overall: Researchers suggested that each seasonal influenza vaccination recruits few new T cells.

The CDR3 length is 15 residues. The V end lost 2 bases, the J end lost 9 bases, and 19 bases lay between the germline ends. Germline V CDR1 and CDR2: MNHEY, SVGAGI. There are a few counts of this clonotype. The antigen is undetermined. Each CDR3 protein is one row after TCRdb ran MiXCR on the RT-PCR reads. Among hundreds of thousands of distinct CDR3 sequences listed, less than 30% were seen once. The chain is built from TRBV6-5 and TRBJ2-5; D perhaps matches TRBD1 (6 bases). The clonotype comes from a man between 50 and 59 years old who received an inactivated influenza vaccine. This specimen consisted of CD4+ T cells sorted from PBMCs, obtained roughly 5 days after vaccination. In DNA, the CDR3 is TGTGCCAGCAGTTACGAGGCTCCGCAGGGGAGCTCCCAGTACTTC. Amino acid sequence: CASSYEAPQGSSQYF.